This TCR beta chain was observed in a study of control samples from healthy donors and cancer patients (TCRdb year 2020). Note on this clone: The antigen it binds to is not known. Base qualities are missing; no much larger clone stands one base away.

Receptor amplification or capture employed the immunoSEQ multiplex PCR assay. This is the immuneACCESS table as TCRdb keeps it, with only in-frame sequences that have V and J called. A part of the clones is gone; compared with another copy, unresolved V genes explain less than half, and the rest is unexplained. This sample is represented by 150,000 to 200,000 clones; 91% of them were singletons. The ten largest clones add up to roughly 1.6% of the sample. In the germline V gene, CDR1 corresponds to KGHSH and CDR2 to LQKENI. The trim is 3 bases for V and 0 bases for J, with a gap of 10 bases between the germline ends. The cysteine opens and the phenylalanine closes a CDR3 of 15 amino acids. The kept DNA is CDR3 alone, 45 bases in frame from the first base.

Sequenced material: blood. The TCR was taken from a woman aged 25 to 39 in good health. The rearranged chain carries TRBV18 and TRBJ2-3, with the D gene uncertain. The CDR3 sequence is CASSPVSPSTDTQYF. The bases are TGTGCCAGCTCACCGGTCAGCCCTAGCACAGATACGCAGTATTTT.